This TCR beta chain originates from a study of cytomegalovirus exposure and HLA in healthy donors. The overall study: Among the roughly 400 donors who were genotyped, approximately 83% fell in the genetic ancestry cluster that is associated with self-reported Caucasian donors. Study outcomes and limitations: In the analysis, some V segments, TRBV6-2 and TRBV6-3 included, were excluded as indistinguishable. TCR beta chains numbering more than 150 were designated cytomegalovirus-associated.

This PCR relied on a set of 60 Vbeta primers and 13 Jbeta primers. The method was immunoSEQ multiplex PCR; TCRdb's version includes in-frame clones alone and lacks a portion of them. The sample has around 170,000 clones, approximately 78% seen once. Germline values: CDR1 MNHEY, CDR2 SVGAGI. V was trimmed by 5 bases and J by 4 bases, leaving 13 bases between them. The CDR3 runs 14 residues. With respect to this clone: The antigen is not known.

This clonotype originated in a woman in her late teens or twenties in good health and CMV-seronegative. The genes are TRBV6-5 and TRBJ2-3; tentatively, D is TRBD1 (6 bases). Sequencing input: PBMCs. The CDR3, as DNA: TGTGCCAGCAGTCAGGGGCTAGGGGCAGATACGCAGTATTTT. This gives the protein CASSQGLGADTQYF.